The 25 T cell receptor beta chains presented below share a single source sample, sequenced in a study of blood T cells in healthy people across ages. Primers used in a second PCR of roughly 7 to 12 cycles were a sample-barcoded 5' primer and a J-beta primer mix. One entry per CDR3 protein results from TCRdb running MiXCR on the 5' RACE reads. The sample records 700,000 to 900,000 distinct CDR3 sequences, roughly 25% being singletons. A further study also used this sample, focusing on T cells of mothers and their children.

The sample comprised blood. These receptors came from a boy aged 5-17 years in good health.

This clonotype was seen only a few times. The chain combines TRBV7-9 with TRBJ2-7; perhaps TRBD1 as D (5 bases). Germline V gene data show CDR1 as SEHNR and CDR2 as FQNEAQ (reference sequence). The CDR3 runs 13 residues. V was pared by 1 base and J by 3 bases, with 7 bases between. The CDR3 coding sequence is TGTGCCAGCAGCTTAGAGGACAACTACGAGCAGTACTTC. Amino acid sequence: CASSLEDNYEQYF.

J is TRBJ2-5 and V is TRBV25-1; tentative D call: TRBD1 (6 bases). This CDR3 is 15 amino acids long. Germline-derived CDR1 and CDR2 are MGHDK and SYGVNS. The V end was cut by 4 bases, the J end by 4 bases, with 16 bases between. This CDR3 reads CASSATGKRAETQYF. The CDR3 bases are TGTGCCAGCAGTGCAACAGGGAAGAGGGCAGAGACCCAGTACTTC.

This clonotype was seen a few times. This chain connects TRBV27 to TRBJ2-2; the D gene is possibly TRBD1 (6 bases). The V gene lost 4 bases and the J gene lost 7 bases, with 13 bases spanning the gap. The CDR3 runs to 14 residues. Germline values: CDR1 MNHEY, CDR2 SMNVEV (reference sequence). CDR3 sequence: CASSSQQGNGELFF. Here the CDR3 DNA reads TGTGCCAGCAGTTCGCAACAGGGAAACGGGGAGCTGTTTTTT.

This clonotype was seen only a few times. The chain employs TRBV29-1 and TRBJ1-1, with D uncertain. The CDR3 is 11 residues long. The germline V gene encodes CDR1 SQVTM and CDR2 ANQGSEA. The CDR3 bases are TGCAGTATTCTAGGTTTCACTGAAGCTTTCTTT. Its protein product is CSILGFTEAFF.

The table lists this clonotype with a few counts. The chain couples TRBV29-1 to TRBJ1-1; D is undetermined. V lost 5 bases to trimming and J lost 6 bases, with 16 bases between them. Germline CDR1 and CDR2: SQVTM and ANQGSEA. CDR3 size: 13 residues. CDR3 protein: CSVRGDGSAEAFF. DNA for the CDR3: TGCAGCGTTCGTGGGGATGGGTCCGCTGAAGCTTTCTTT.

CDR3 sequence: CSVERLGTDTQYF. CDR3 DNA: TGCAGCGTTGAACGACTGGGCACAGATACGCAGTATTTT. V usage is TRBV29-1 and J usage is TRBJ2-3, with D unresolved. The germline V and J ends were trimmed by 2 bases and 1 base, with 7 bases remaining between them. The germline CDR1 and CDR2 sequences are SQVTM and ANQGSEA. The CDR3 is 13 amino acids.

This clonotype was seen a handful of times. CDR3 sequence: CASSPLLAGVIYNEQFF. Written as DNA, the CDR3 is TGCGCCAGCAGCCCTCTTCTAGCGGGGGTCATCTACAATGAGCAGTTCTTC. The chain recombines TRBV5-1 with TRBJ2-5, with 10 bases that match TRBD2. The J call may be incorrect, as the DNA end agrees better with TRBJ2-1. Germline values: CDR1 SGHRS, CDR2 YFSETQ. This CDR3 has 17 residues.

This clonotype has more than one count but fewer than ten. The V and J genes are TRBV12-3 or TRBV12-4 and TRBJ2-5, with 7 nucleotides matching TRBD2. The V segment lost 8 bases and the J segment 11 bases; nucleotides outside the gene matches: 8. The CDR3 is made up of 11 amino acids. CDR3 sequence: CASALTREQYF. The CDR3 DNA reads TGTGCCAGCGCACTGACGCGGGAGCAGTACTTC.

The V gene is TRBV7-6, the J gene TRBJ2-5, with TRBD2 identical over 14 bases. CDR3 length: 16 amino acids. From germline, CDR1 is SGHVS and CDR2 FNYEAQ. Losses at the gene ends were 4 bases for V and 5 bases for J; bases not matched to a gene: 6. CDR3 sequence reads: CASSWGTSGGGETQYF. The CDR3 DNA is TGTGCCAGCAGCTGGGGGACTAGCGGGGGTGGTGAGACCCAGTACTTC.

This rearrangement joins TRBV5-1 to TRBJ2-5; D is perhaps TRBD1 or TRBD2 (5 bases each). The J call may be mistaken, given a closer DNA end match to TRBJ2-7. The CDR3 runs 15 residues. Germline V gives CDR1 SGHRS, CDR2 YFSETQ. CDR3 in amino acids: CASSLGGISPYEQYF. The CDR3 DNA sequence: TGCGCCAGCAGCTTGGGGGGGATATCGCCCTACGAGCAGTACTTC.

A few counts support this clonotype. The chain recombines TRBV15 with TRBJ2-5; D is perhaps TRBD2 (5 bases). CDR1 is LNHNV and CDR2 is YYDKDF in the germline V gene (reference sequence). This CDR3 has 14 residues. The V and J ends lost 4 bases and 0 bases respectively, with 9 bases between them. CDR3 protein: CATSTTIYQETQYF. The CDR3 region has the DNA TGTGCCACCAGCACGACTATTTACCAAGAGACCCAGTACTTC.

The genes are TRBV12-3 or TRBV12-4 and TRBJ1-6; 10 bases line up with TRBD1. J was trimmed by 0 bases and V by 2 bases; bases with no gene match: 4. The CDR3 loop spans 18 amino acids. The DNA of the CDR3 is TGTGCCAGCAGTTTAAGTCGACAGGGGGCCTCCTATAATTCACCCCTCCACTTT. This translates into CASSLSRQGASYNSPLHF.

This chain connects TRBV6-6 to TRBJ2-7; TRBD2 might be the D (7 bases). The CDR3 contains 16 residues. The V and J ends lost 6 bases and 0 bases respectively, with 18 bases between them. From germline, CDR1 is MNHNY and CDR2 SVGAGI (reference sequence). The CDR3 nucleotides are TGTGCCAGCAGGGGGGGGAGCGGGACATCCTCCTACGAGCAGTACTTC. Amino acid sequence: CASRGGSGTSSYEQYF.

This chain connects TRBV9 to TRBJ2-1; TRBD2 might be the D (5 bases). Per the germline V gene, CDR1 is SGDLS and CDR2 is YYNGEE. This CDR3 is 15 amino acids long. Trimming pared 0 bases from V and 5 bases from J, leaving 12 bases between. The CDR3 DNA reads TGTGCCAGCAGCGTAGAAGAACGGAGGAACAATGAGCAGTTCTTC. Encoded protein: CASSVEERRNNEQFF.

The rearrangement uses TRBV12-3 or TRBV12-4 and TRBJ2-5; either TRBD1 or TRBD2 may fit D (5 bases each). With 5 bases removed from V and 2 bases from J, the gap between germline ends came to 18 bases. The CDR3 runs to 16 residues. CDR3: CASSPLLGPGQETQYF. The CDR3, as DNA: TGTGCCAGCAGTCCCCTTTTGGGACCCGGGCAAGAGACCCAGTACTTC.

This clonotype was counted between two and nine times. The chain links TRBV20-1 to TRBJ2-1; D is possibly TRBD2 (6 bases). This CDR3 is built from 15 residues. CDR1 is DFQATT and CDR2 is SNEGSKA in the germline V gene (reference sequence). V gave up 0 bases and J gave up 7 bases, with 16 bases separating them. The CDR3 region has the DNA TGCAGTGCTAGAGATGGCCAGCGACGGGGGAATGAGCAGTTCTTC. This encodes CSARDGQRRGNEQFF.

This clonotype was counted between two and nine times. Written as DNA, the CDR3 is TGTGCCAGCAGCTCTGGGACAGGGGTTGAAAAACTGTTTTTT. Its translation: CASSSGTGVEKLFF. The chain recombines TRBV7-9 with TRBJ1-4; TRBD1 matches at 10 bases. This CDR3 is 14 amino acids long. Germline CDR1 is SEHNR and CDR2 is FQNEAQ (reference sequence). V was pared by 4 bases and J by 7 bases, with 3 bases of the junction left unmatched.

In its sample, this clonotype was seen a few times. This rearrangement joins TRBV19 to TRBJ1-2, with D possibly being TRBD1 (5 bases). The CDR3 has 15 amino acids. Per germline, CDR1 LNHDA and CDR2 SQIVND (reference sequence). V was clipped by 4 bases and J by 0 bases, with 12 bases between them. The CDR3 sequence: CASSTPEGTNYGYTF. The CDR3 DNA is TGTGCCAGTAGTACCCCCGAGGGGACTAACTATGGCTACACCTTC.

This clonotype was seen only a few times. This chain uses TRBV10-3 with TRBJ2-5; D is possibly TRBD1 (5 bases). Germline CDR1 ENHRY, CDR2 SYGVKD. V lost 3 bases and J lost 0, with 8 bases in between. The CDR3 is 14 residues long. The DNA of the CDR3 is TGTGCCATCAGTGACAGGGCGAACCAAGAGACCCAGTACTTC. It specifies CAISDRANQETQYF.

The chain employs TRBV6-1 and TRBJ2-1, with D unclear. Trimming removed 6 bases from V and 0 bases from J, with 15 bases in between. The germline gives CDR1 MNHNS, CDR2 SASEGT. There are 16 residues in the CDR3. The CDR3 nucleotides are TGTGCCAGCAGAGTTCTTTTGGTAAGCTCCTACAATGAGCAGTTCTTC. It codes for CASRVLLVSSYNEQFF.

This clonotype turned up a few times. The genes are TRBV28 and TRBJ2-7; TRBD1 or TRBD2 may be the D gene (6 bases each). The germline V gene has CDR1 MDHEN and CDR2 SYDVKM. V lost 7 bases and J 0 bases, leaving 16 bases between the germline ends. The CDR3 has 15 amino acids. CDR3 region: CASTRGHATSYEQYF. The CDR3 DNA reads TGTGCCAGCACTCGGGGGCACGCCACCTCCTACGAGCAGTACTTC.

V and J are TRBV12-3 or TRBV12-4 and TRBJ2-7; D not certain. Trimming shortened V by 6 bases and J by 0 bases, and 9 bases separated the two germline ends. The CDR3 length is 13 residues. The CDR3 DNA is TGTGCCAGCAGGAAGATGAGCTCCTACGAGCAGTACTTC. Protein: CASRKMSSYEQYF.

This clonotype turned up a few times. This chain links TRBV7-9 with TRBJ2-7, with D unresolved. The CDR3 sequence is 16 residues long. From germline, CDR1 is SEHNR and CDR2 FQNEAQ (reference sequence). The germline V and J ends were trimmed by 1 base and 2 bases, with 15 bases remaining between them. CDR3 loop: CASSLEPRGQAYEQYF. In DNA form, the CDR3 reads TGTGCCAGCAGCTTAGAACCACGAGGTCAGGCCTACGAGCAGTACTTC.

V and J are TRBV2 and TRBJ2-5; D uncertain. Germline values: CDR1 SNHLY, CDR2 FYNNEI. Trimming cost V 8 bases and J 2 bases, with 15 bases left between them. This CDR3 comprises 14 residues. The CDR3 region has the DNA TGTGCCAGCGACACCCGTAGACGGCAAGAGACCCAGTACTTC. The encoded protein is CASDTRRRQETQYF.

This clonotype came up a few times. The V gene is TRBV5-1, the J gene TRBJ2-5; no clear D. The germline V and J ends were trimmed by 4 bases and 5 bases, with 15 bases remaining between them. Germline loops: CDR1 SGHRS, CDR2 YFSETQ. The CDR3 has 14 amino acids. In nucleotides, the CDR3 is TGCGCCAGCAGCGCGTCAGCCCAAGTGGAGACCCAGTACTTC. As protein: CASSASAQVETQYF.